This TCR beta chain comes out of a study of blood T cell repertoires in COVID-19. Assay: immunoSEQ multiplex PCR; the TCRdb copy retains only in-frame clones and omits some. Of 100,000 to 150,000 clones listed, 88% are singletons. The germline CDR1 and CDR2 sequences are MGHRA and YSYEKL. The CDR3 is made up of 17 amino acids. Trimming took 2 bases from V and 0 from J, leaving 16 bases between them. Specimen: peripheral blood. The clonotype was recovered from a human donor in a cohort sampled during active COVID-19. V is TRBV4-1 and J is TRBJ1-2; D is unclear. The CDR3 loop reads CASSQQPLRETNYGYTF. The CDR3 DNA is TGCGCCAGCAGCCAACAACCTTTACGGGAAACTAACTATGGCTACACCTTC.